This TCR beta chain stems from a study of ipilimumab plus nivolumab after autologous stem cell transplantation. Study at large: Typical patient got roughly 5 ipilimumab doses and roughly 8 nivolumab doses (median). Both relapsed and primary refractory DLBCL were included.

CDR1 and CDR2 from the germline V gene are SNHLY and FYNNEI. The V end was cut by 3 bases, the J end by 4 bases, with 4 bases between. This CDR3 is built from 12 residues. Starting 14 to 28 days after autologous transplant, ipilimumab 1 mg/kg was given. To note about this clone: Its antigen remains unknown.

Notes on the study in general: TCR repertoire, Treg phenotype and gut microbiota reportedly support more study of this approach.

Sequencing used immunoSEQ multiplex PCR; TCRdb keeps in-frame clones, though not all of them. The sample includes about 22,000 clones, 70% to 85% of them seen just once. Sequencing was performed on PBMCs, taken in a trial of ipilimumab plus nivolumab as post-transplant consolidation. The chain uses TRBV2 and TRBJ1-5; D remains unclear. The receptor was derived from a male donor with diffuse large B-cell lymphoma. This CDR3 is CASSEGNQPQHF. CDR3 sequence (DNA): TGTGCCAGCAGTGAGGGGAATCAGCCCCAGCATTTT.